The 2 T cell receptor beta chains listed next were all sequenced from one sample in a study of T cells after yellow fever vaccination. TCRdb ran MiXCR on the 5' RACE reads and lists one entry per CDR3 protein. The sample carries 95,000 to 150,000 distinct CDR3 sequences, about 8.4% recorded once. This material consisted of CD8+ T cells sorted from PBMCs, taken on the day of the yellow fever booster vaccination. These receptors were collected from a man aged 18 to 35 who received the YFV17D yellow fever vaccine.

This clonotype was seen a handful of times. The chain links TRBV20-1 to TRBJ2-7; D ambiguous. Per the germline V gene, CDR1 is DFQATT and CDR2 is SNEGSKA (reference sequence). The CDR3 loop spans 14 amino acids. With 1 base removed from V and 4 bases from J, the gap between germline ends came to 14 bases. CDR3 sequence (DNA): TGCAGTGCTAGAGGGACGGGTAGTCGGTACGAGCAGTACTTC. Encoded protein: CSARGTGSRYEQYF.

The J gene is TRBJ1-5, the V gene TRBV10-3; D is ambiguous. The CDR3 sequence is 16 residues long. Trimming removed 0 bases at V and 0 bases at J, with 9 bases between. CDR1 and CDR2 (germline): ENHRY, SYGVKD. This CDR3 is CAISESSGHSNQPQHF. As DNA, the CDR3 is TGTGCCATCAGTGAGTCTTCCGGTCATAGCAATCAGCCCCAGCATTTT.